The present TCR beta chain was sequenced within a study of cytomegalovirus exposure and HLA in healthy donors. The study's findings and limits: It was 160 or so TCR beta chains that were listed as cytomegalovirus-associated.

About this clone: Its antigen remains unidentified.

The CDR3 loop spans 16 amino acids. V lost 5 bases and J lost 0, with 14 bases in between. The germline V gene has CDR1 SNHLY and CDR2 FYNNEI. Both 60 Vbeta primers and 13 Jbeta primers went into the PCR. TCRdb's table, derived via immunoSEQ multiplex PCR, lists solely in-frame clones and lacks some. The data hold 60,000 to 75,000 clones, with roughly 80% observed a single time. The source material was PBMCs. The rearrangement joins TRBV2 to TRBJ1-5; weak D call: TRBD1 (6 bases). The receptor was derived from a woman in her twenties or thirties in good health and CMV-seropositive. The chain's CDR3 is CASSSDRPYSNQPQHF. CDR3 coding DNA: TGTGCCAGCAGTTCCGACAGGCCTTATAGCAATCAGCCCCAGCATTTT.